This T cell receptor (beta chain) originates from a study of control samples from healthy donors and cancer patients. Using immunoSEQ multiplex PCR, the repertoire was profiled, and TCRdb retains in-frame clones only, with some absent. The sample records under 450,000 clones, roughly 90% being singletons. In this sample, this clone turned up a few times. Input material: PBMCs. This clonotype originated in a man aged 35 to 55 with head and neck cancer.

CDR3 in amino acids: CASKFGSVVIPNNEQFF. The CDR3 DNA is TGCGCCAGCAAGTTTGGTAGCGTCGTCATCCCAAACAATGAGCAGTTCTTC. The V gene is TRBV10-2, the J gene TRBJ2-1, with D possibly matching TRBD2 (5 bases). In germline, CDR1 is WSHSY, CDR2 SAAADI. The CDR3 spans 17 residues. V gave up 7 bases and J gave up 5 bases, with 24 bases separating them.